This T cell receptor (beta chain) derives from a study of OX40 agonist ivuxolimab in advanced cancers. CDR1 is SGHRS and CDR2 is YFSETQ in the germline V gene. V was pared by 4 bases and J by 9 bases, with 13 bases of the junction left unmatched. The CDR3 has 15 amino acids. Using immunoSEQ multiplex PCR, the repertoire was profiled, and TCRdb retains in-frame clones only, with some absent. The sample has under 20,000 clones; approximately 80% are singletons. On cycle 4 day 1 and cycle 7 day 1, as well as at baseline, blood was sampled. This sequence was found in an adult with an advanced solid tumor such as melanoma, head and neck, liver or kidney cancer. The chain recombines TRBV5-1 with TRBJ2-1; 7 bases map to TRBD2. This sample comprised CD4+ or CD8+ T cells sorted from blood, obtained in a trial of the OX40 agonist ivuxolimab. This CDR3 is CASSAGDPQLGEQFF. In nucleotides, the CDR3 is TGCGCCAGCAGCGCGGGGGACCCCCAACTAGGTGAGCAGTTCTTC.